What follows is one T cell receptor beta chain and its context. Its recognized antigen is unknown. No clone much larger than this one lies a single base away; base qualities are absent. Reading the germline V gene gives CDR1 SGHRS and CDR2 YFSETQ. Its CDR3 holds 14 amino acids, cysteine through phenylalanine. Only CDR3 DNA remains: 42 bases, in frame from the first base. V is shortened by 3 bases, J by 8 bases, and the region joining them spans 14 bases. Libraries came from the immunoSEQ multiplex PCR assay. TCRdb re-hosts the immuneACCESS table, in-frame sequences only. Its copies lack some clones; in the studies checked, an unresolved V gene accounts for under half of them, and the cause for the rest is not known. Present in this sample are about 85,000 clones, 85% to 95% of which were seen just once. The ten most abundant clones make up 0.2% to 0.3% of the sample. These data originate in a study of technical replicates of blood from a few donors (dated 2017 in TCRdb).

Sequenced input: T cells isolated from PBMCs. The chain uses TRBV5-1 and TRBJ1-4; the D gene cannot be resolved reliably. This clonotype was sampled from a human donor in good health. The sequenced DNA is TGCGCCAGCAGCTATACAGTATCAAGGGAAAAACTGTTTTTT. Its protein product is CASSYTVSREKLFF. Joined to the reference TRBV5-1 and TRBJ1-4 proteins, this CDR3 gives the full variable domain: KAGVTQTPRYLIKTRGQQVTLSCSPISGHRSVSWYQQTPGQGLQFLFEYFSETQRNKGNFPGRFSGRQFSNSRSEMNVSTLELGDSALYLCASSYTVSREKLFFGSGTQLSVL.